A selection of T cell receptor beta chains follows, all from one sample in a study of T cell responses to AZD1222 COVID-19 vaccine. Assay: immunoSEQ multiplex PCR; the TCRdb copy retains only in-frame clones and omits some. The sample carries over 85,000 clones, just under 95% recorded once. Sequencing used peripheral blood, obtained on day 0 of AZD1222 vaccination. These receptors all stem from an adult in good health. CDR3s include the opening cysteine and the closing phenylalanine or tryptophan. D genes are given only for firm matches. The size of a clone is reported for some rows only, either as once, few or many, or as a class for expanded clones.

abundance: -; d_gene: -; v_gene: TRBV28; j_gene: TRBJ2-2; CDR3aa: CASSLRVRAGELFF; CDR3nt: TGTGCCAGCAGTTTGAGGGTTAGGGCCGGGGAGCTGTTTTTT
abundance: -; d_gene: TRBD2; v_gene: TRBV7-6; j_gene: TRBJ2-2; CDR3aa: CASSGLAGENTGELFF; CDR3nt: TGTGCCAGCAGCGGACTAGCGGGGGAGAACACCGGGGAGCTGTTTTTT
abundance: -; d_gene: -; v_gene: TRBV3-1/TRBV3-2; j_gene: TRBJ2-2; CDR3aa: CASSISRGRTGELFF; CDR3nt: TGTGCCAGCAGCATATCGAGGGGTCGGACCGGGGAGCTGTTTTTT
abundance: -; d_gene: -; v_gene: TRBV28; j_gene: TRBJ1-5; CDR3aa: CASSPRAGSNQPQHF; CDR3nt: TGTGCCAGCAGCCCCCGGGCAGGTAGCAATCAGCCCCAGCATTTT
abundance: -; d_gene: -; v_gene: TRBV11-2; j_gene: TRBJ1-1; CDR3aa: CASSPTQEMNTEAFF; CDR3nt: TGTGCCAGCAGCCCAACACAGGAGATGAACACTGAAGCTTTCTTT
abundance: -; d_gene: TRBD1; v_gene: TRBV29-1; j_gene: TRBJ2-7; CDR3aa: CSVRQGFSYEQYF; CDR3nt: TGCAGCGTTAGACAGGGGTTCTCCTACGAGCAGTACTTC
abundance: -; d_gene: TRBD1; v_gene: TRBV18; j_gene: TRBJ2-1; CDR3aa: CASSPDRVVYNEQFF; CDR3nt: TGTGCCAGCTCACCGGACAGGGTGGTATACAATGAGCAGTTCTTC
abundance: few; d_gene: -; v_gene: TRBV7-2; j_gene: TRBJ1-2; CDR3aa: CASSQNQGANYGYTF; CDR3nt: TGTGCCAGCAGCCAAAATCAGGGAGCTAACTATGGCTACACCTTC
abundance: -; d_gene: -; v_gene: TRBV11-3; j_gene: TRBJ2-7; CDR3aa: CASSSSQTYEQYF; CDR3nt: TGTGCCAGCAGCTCGAGTCAGACCTACGAGCAGTACTTC
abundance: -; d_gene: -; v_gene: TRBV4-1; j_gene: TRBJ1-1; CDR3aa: CASSQVGGAEAFF; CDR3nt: TGCGCCAGCAGCCAAGTGGGGGGCGCTGAAGCTTTCTTT